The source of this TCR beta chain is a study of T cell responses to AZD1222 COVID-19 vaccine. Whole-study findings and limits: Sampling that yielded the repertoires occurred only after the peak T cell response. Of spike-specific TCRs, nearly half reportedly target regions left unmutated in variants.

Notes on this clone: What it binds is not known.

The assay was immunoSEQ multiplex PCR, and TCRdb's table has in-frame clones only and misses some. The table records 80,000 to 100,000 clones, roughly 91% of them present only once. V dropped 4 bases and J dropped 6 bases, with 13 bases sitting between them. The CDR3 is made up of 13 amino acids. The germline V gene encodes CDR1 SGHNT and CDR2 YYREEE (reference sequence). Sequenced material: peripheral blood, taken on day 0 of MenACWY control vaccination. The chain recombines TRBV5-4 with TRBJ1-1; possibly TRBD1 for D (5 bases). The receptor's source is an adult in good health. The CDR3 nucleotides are TGTGCCAGCAGCGAAGACAGTACCTCTGAAGCTTTCTTT. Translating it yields CASSEDSTSEAFF.